The 21 T cell receptor beta chains below come from one sample, sequenced in a study of control samples from healthy donors and cancer patients. Some clones are missing from TCRdb's copy, which holds only in-frame ones; the method was immunoSEQ multiplex PCR. The table shows roughly 180,000 clones, with around 92% occurring only once. Specimen: blood. These receptors all stem from a woman in her thirties or forties in good health.

The chain uses TRBV2 and TRBJ2-1; TRBD2 matches 12 bases. Looked up from germline, CDR1 is SNHLY and CDR2 is FYNNEI. The CDR3 length is 14 residues. The junction had 5 bases not matched to a gene; V was cut back by 3 bases and J by 11 bases. CDR3 nucleotides: TGTGCCAGCAGTGATTGGACTAGCGGGGACCAGCAGTTCTTC. Translated, it gives CASSDWTSGDQQFF.

V and J are TRBV6-6 and TRBJ1-4, with 8 bases fitting TRBD1. CDR3 length: 16 amino acids. Germline V gives CDR1 MNHNY, CDR2 SVGAGI (reference sequence). The V gene end was trimmed by 6 bases and the J gene end by 8 bases; junction bases not matched to a gene: 14. The DNA for the CDR3 is TGTGCCAGCAGCCCCTTCGGACAGGGCACGCGGGAAAAACTGTTTTTT. Translated, it gives CASSPFGQGTREKLFF.

The chain is built from TRBV5-1 and TRBJ1-1; D remains ambiguous. The V gene lost 1 base and the J gene lost 0 bases, with 10 bases spanning the gap. The length of the CDR3 is 15 residues. Germline CDR1 reads SGHRS; CDR2 reads YFSETQ. The CDR3 protein is CASSLLFGMNTEAFF. In DNA, the CDR3 is TGCGCCAGCAGCTTGTTGTTTGGGATGAACACTGAAGCTTTCTTT.

The chain is built from TRBV13 and TRBJ2-5; 9 nucleotides align to TRBD2. This CDR3 contains 14 residues. The trim removed 5 bases at V and 5 bases at J, leaving 6 bases unmatched. Germline CDR1 reads PRHDT; CDR2 reads FYEKMQ (reference sequence). The chain's CDR3 is CASSISGGFETQYF. In DNA form, the CDR3 reads TGTGCCAGCAGCATTAGCGGGGGATTCGAGACCCAGTACTTC.

This chain links TRBV4-1 with TRBJ1-2, with D unresolved. V was shortened by 1 base and J by 3 bases, with 6 bases between the two germline ends. The germline V gene encodes CDR1 MGHRA and CDR2 YSYEKL. The CDR3 is made up of 13 amino acids. The CDR3 reads CASSQVEDYGYTF. CDR3 nucleotides: TGCGCCAGCAGCCAAGTGGAAGACTATGGCTACACCTTC.

The rearrangement links TRBV6-6 to TRBJ1-1; D is possibly TRBD1 (5 bases). CDR1 MNHNY and CDR2 SVGAGI come from the germline V gene (reference sequence). Trimming took 5 bases from V and 2 from J, leaving 18 bases between them. The CDR3 covers 16 residues. Here the CDR3 DNA reads TGTGCCAGCAGTCCACGGGTTGGCAGGGATAACACTGAAGCTTTCTTT. It codes for CASSPRVGRDNTEAFF.

The chain employs TRBV6-5 and TRBJ1-2; no clear D. Looked up from germline, CDR1 is MNHEY and CDR2 is SVGAGI. The CDR3 runs 14 residues. Trimming removed 4 bases from V and 6 bases from J, with 15 bases in between. DNA for the CDR3: TGTGCCAGCAGTTTCCTGGCAGGCTCCCATGGCTACACCTTC. Protein: CASSFLAGSHGYTF.

This sequence joins TRBV10-3 and TRBJ1-5, with 8 bases matching TRBD1. V trimming: 6 bases; J trimming: 2 bases; junction bases outside the gene matches: 15. This CDR3 has 18 amino acids. Germline-derived CDR1 and CDR2 are ENHRY and SYGVKD. CDR3 in amino acids: CAISSTGGKMMGNQPQHF. In DNA, the CDR3 is TGTGCCATCAGCAGCACAGGGGGGAAGATGATGGGCAATCAGCCCCAGCATTTT.

The rearrangement uses TRBV19 and TRBJ1-2, with 9 bases aligning to TRBD1. V lost 6 bases and J lost 1; bases outside the gene matches: 6. The CDR3 covers 15 residues. Per germline, CDR1 LNHDA and CDR2 SQIVND (reference sequence). The CDR3 protein is CASSRDRDYNYGYTF. The DNA of the CDR3 is TGTGCCAGTAGCCGGGACAGGGACTATAACTATGGCTACACCTTC.

V gene TRBV11-2 combines with J gene TRBJ2-3, with TRBD1 identical over 8 bases. Germline V gene lookup returns CDR1 SGHAT and CDR2 FQNNGV. The V segment lost 3 bases and the J segment 0 bases; nucleotides outside the gene matches: 14. The CDR3 consists of 19 residues. CDR3 in DNA: TGTGCCAGCAGCTTGGGACCCCCGGGACAGGCTGGTAGCACAGATACGCAGTATTTT. Amino acids: CASSLGPPGQAGSTDTQYF. Full variable domain (missing parts from reference TRBV11-2 and TRBJ2-3): EAGVAQSPRYKIIEKRQSVAFWCNPISGHATLYWYQQILGQGPKLLIQFQNNGVVDDSQLPKDRFSAERLKGVDSTLKIQPAKLEDSAVYLCASSLGPPGQAGSTDTQYFGPGTRLTVL.

The chain has TRBV7-6 and TRBJ2-7, with a weak D call TRBD1 (6 bases). Per the germline V gene, CDR1 is SGHVS and CDR2 is FNYEAQ. With 5 bases removed from V and 3 bases from J, the gap between germline ends came to 11 bases. This CDR3 contains 13 residues. CDR3 sequence: CASSPGQNYEQYF. Here the CDR3 DNA reads TGTGCCAGCAGCCCCGGACAGAACTACGAGCAGTACTTC.

The rearrangement links TRBV2 to TRBJ1-2, with 7 bases aligning to TRBD1. V lost 8 bases, J lost 4 bases, and 13 bases stayed unmatched. Germline values: CDR1 SNHLY, CDR2 FYNNEI. The CDR3 runs to 15 residues. The CDR3, as DNA: TGTGCCAGCTCGGGGGACAGAACCTCCTTCTATGGCTACACCTTC. It codes for CASSGDRTSFYGYTF.

The gene calls are TRBV28 and TRBJ2-3; unclear D gene. Germline V gives CDR1 MDHEN, CDR2 SYDVKM. The V and J ends lost 4 bases and 8 bases respectively, with 10 bases between them. The CDR3 extends over 12 amino acids. DNA for the CDR3: TGTGCCAGCAGTTCGCCGGACGGTACGCAGTATTTT. This translates into CASSSPDGTQYF.

The V gene is TRBV19, the J gene TRBJ1-2; 8 bases fit TRBD1. The germline V gene encodes CDR1 LNHDA and CDR2 SQIVND (reference sequence). The CDR3 loop spans 16 amino acids. V trimming: 7 bases; J trimming: 4 bases; junction bases outside the gene matches: 14. DNA of the CDR3: TGTGCCAGTAAAGGGACAGGAGGGGGGAAGGCCTATGGCTACACCTTC. Its protein is CASKGTGGGKAYGYTF.

The CDR3 bases are TGTGCCAGCAGCCAGGGGGGGCGGTCGAACACTGAAGCTTTCTTT. It yields the protein CASSQGGRSNTEAFF. The chain links TRBV6-5 to TRBJ1-1; 7 bases line up with TRBD1. Per the germline V gene, CDR1 is MNHEY and CDR2 is SVGAGI. V lost 6 bases to trimming and J lost 1 base; unmatched junction nucleotides: 8. There are 15 residues in the CDR3.

The chain has TRBV7-6 and TRBJ2-5, with a tentative D call TRBD2 (6 bases). The germline V and J ends were trimmed by 3 bases and 5 bases, with 16 bases remaining between them. CDR1 is SGHVS, CDR2 FNYEAQ, per germline. This CDR3 contains 15 residues. The CDR3 DNA is TGTGCCAGCAGCTTTAATCCGGGGGTCGGGGAGACCCAGTACTTC. Translating it yields CASSFNPGVGETQYF.

The CDR3 DNA follows: TGCGCCAGCAGCTTGGGGGCCGGAGGGGGGACTGAAGCTTTCTTT. Translation gives CASSLGAGGGTEAFF. The chain combines TRBV5-1 with TRBJ1-1, with D perhaps TRBD1 (6 bases). This CDR3 contains 15 residues. V gave up 0 bases and J gave up 5 bases, with 14 bases separating them. In germline, CDR1 is SGHRS, CDR2 YFSETQ.

Only one count was recorded for this clone. The rearrangement links TRBV25-1 to TRBJ2-2, with D perhaps matching TRBD1 (6 bases). Germline V lookup: CDR1 MGHDK, CDR2 SYGVNS. The CDR3 runs to 13 residues. Deletions cut 4 bases from V and 9 bases from J, with 12 bases between. CDR3 sequence reads: CASSAGTSWELFF. CDR3 coding DNA: TGTGCCAGCAGTGCCGGGACATCCTGGGAGCTGTTTTTT.

The V gene is TRBV10-3, the J gene TRBJ1-1, with D uncertain. Trimming stripped 5 bases from V and 2 bases from J, with 18 bases between. Germline V gene lookup returns CDR1 ENHRY and CDR2 SYGVKD. There are 16 residues in the CDR3. The CDR3 loop is CAISFHSVAGNTEAFF. The CDR3 region has the DNA TGTGCCATCAGTTTTCACAGTGTGGCAGGTAACACTGAAGCTTTCTTT.

This clone was detected only once. The chain is built from TRBV15 and TRBJ2-5; no definite D call. Germline V gene lookup returns CDR1 LNHNV and CDR2 YYDKDF (reference sequence). With 5 bases removed from V and 1 base from J, the gap between germline ends came to 8 bases. This CDR3 has 13 residues. The CDR3 reads CATSGHIQETQYF. The CDR3 nucleotides are TGTGCCACCAGCGGTCATATCCAAGAGACCCAGTACTTC.

The genes are TRBV3-1 (or the pseudogene TRBV3-2) and TRBJ2-3, with 9 bases identical to TRBD2. CDR3 length equals 16 residues. J lost 2 bases, V lost 4 bases, and 7 bases had no gene match. The germline V gene has CDR1 LGHDT and CDR2 YNNKEL (reference sequence). Written as DNA, the CDR3 is TGTGCCAGCAGCCTGAATAGCGGGGGCCCCACAGATACGCAGTATTTT. Residues: CASSLNSGGPTDTQYF.